A single sample is the source of the 28 T cell receptor beta chains below, sequenced in a study of CD8 T cells in ankylosing spondylitis. TCRdb passed the 5' RACE reads through MiXCR, listing each CDR3 protein once. In the table there are about 150,000 distinct CDR3 sequences, around 6.6% of which are singletons. The sequencing input was blood, either unsorted or a sorted T cell fraction (not recorded which). The receptor source for this set is a female donor with ankylosing spondylitis or in good health (not recorded which).

Many counts were recorded for this clonotype. J is TRBJ1-2 and V is TRBV11-2, with TRBD1 matching 7 bases. The junction had 11 bases not matched to a gene; V was cut back by 5 bases and J by 2 bases. The CDR3 is 16 amino acids. The germline V gene has CDR1 SGHAT and CDR2 FQNNGV. The CDR3 region has the DNA TGTGCCAGCAGCAGAGACAGGGTAACTACCAACTATGGCTACACCTTC. This codes for CASSRDRVTTNYGYTF.

In its sample, this clonotype was seen many times. The chain links TRBV11-1 to TRBJ1-2; D is unclear. Per the germline V gene, CDR1 is SGHAT and CDR2 is FQDESV (reference sequence). Trimming stripped 5 bases from V and 4 bases from J, with 14 bases between. The CDR3 is made up of 14 amino acids. This CDR3 reads CASSTNQNLYGYTF. The CDR3 nucleotides are TGTGCCAGCAGCACCAACCAGAATCTCTATGGCTACACCTTC.

The DNA for the CDR3 is TGTGCCAGCAGCTTAGATGTGGTCGACGAGCAGTACTTC. Protein: CASSLDVVDEQYF. The chain employs TRBV7-2 and TRBJ2-7; D ambiguous. Trimming left V 1 base short and J 5 bases short, with 9 bases between. The germline CDR1 and CDR2 sequences are SGHTA and FQGNSA. The CDR3 is 13 residues long.

There are many counts of this clonotype. The chain recombines TRBV4-3 with TRBJ1-6; D perhaps matches TRBD1 (5 bases). Germline assignment: CDR1 LGHNA and CDR2 YSLEER. V was cut by 1 base and J by 8 bases, with 9 bases left in between. This CDR3 region has 14 residues. The CDR3 region is CASSQGREYSPLHF. CDR3 nucleotide sequence: TGCGCCAGCAGCCAAGGCAGGGAGTATTCACCCCTCCACTTT.

The chain has TRBV29-1 and TRBJ2-7; 7 bases line up with TRBD1. V shed 6 bases and J 7 bases; nucleotides not matched to a gene: 9. The CDR3 consists of 12 residues. CDR1 is SQVTM, CDR2 ANQGSEA, per germline. CDR3 region: CSVSTGYWEQYF. The DNA for the CDR3 is TGCAGCGTCTCGACAGGGTATTGGGAGCAGTACTTC.

This clonotype was detected many times. The chain employs TRBV5-1 and TRBJ1-5; no clear D. Germline V CDR1 and CDR2: SGHRS, YFSETQ. The CDR3 contains 16 residues. Trimming shortened V by 2 bases and J by 0 bases, and 12 bases separated the two germline ends. The CDR3 nucleotides read TGCGCCAGCAGCTTCTCCGCCCTGTATAGCAATCAGCCCCAGCATTTT. Translation gives CASSFSALYSNQPQHF.

Ten or more counts support this clonotype. The V and J genes are TRBV9 and TRBJ1-1; no definite D call. Germline CDR1 and CDR2: SGDLS and YYNGEE. The CDR3 loop spans 14 amino acids. V was cut by 4 bases and J by 3 bases, with 13 bases left in between. The CDR3 nucleotides are TGTGCCAGCAGCCTCAACCCGGCGGACACTGAAGCTTTCTTT. Translated: CASSLNPADTEAFF.

This clonotype has a count of ten or more. CDR3 protein: CASSLLLGANTEAFF. The CDR3, as DNA: TGTGCCAGCAGTTTACTACTAGGGGCGAACACTGAAGCTTTCTTT. V usage is TRBV12-3 or TRBV12-4 and J usage is TRBJ1-1, with D possibly matching TRBD1 (5 bases). The CDR3 is made up of 15 amino acids. The V end lost 2 bases, the J end lost 1 base, and 11 bases lay between the germline ends.

This clonotype was seen repeatedly, ten times or more. This chain uses TRBV30 with TRBJ2-3; no definite D call. V lost 2 bases and J 2 bases, leaving 5 bases between the germline ends. There are 12 residues in the CDR3. Germline V CDR1 and CDR2: GTSNPN, SVGIG (reference sequence). CDR3 DNA: TGTGCCTGGAGTATAGTCACAGATACGCAGTATTTT. As protein: CAWSIVTDTQYF.

At least ten counts were recorded for this clonotype. The V call is TRBV4-2, the J call TRBJ2-3, with a tentative D call TRBD2 (6 bases). Per the germline V gene, CDR1 is LGHNA and CDR2 is YNFKEQ. V was pared by 0 bases and J by 0 bases, with 16 bases between. CDR3 size: 18 residues. CDR3 in amino acids: CASSQEGGNNPSTDTQYF. Written as DNA, the CDR3 is TGTGCCAGCAGCCAAGAGGGCGGGAATAATCCTAGCACAGATACGCAGTATTTT.

This clonotype showed up many times. The CDR3 DNA sequence: TGTGCCAGCAGCCAAGGGATGCGGGGCAACGAGAATGAGCAGTTCTTC. It encodes CASSQGMRGNENEQFF. V is TRBV4-2 and J is TRBJ2-1; perhaps TRBD2 as D (6 bases). Germline values: CDR1 LGHNA, CDR2 YNFKEQ. V was clipped by 1 base and J by 7 bases, with 17 bases between them. The length of the CDR3 is 16 residues.

In regard to this clonotype: A much larger clone differs from this one at a single base, so this may be a read error. The rearrangement uses TRBV3-1 and TRBJ1-3; D unresolved. This CDR3 spans 12 amino acids. Germline V lookup: CDR1 LGHDT, CDR2 YNNKEL (reference sequence). CDR3 nucleotide sequence: TGTGGCAGCAGCCCCTCCGGAAACACCATATATTTT. As protein: CGSSPSGNTIYF.

Many counts were recorded for this clonotype. The genes are TRBV18 and TRBJ2-2, with D unresolved. The CDR3 runs 16 residues. V lost 6 bases and J lost 7, with 21 bases in between. Germline loops: CDR1 KGHSH, CDR2 LQKENI. The DNA for the CDR3 is TGTGCCAGCTCCCTGAAGTGGACGGTCGGAGACGGGGAGCTGTTTTTT. It translates to CASSLKWTVGDGELFF.

Ten or more counts support this clonotype. The rearrangement uses TRBV6-1 and TRBJ1-3; D is ambiguous. V was trimmed by 4 bases and J by 0 bases, leaving 13 bases between them. Germline CDR1 MNHNS, CDR2 SASEGT. This CDR3 is built from 16 residues. CDR3 sequence (DNA): TGTGCCAGCAGTGCCCGTGCCGGGCGCTCTGGAAACACCATATATTTT. Encoded protein: CASSARAGRSGNTIYF.

This clonotype was detected ten times or more. V is TRBV27 and J is TRBJ1-1; 8 bases are a match to TRBD1. The V gene's germline CDR1 is MNHEY and CDR2 SMNVEV (reference sequence). The CDR3 has 15 residues. V lost 5 bases to trimming and J lost 4 bases; unmatched junction nucleotides: 9. This CDR3 is CASSTSGGLGTEAFF. The CDR3 region has the DNA TGTGCCAGCAGTACGTCAGGGGGCCTGGGCACTGAAGCTTTCTTT.

The table lists this clonotype with a few counts. The J gene is TRBJ1-2, the V gene TRBV30; D possibly corresponds to TRBD1 (6 bases). The CDR3 spans 12 residues. The ends were cut back, 5 bases at V and 4 bases at J, with 11 bases in the middle. Per germline, CDR1 GTSNPN and CDR2 SVGIG (reference sequence). CDR3 DNA: TGTGCCTGGGCACAGGGAATCTATGGCTACACCTTC. The encoded protein is CAWAQGIYGYTF. Using reference TRBV30 and TRBJ1-2 for the parts outside the CDR3, the full variable domain is SQTIHQWPATLVQPVGSPLSLECTVEGTSNPNLYWYRQAAGRGLQLLFYSVGIGQISSEVPQNLSASRPQDRQFILSSKKLLLSDSGFYLCAWAQGIYGYTFGSGTRLTVV.

The chain joins TRBV7-2 to TRBJ2-3, with D perhaps matching TRBD1 (5 bases). This CDR3 contains 15 residues. Germline assignment: CDR1 SGHTA and CDR2 FQGNSA. Trimming cost V 5 bases and J 0 bases, with 12 bases left between them. The CDR3 nucleotides read TGTGCCAGCAGCACAGGCCATTCAAGCACAGATACGCAGTATTTT. Amino acids: CASSTGHSSTDTQYF.

This clonotype was found many times. The chain is built from TRBV3-1 and TRBJ2-3; no firm D call. CDR1 LGHDT and CDR2 YNNKEL come from the germline V gene (reference sequence). Trimming took off 3 bases at V and 6 bases at J, with 7 bases between the two ends. CDR3 length: 12 residues. DNA for the CDR3: TGTGCCAGCAGCCAGGCCGTCGATACGCAGTATTTT. This gives the protein CASSQAVDTQYF.

This clonotype was recorded at least ten times. The chain has TRBV7-2 and TRBJ2-5; perhaps TRBD2 as D (6 bases). Germline CDR1 is SGHTA and CDR2 is FQGNSA. The V end was cut by 0 bases, the J end by 2 bases, with 7 bases between. CDR3 length: 14 residues. The CDR3 DNA follows: TGTGCCAGCAGCTTAGCCCTAGCGCAAGAGACCCAGTACTTC. Encoded protein: CASSLALAQETQYF.

This clonotype came up many times. This chain connects TRBV12-3 or TRBV12-4 to TRBJ2-3; no reliable D call. Trimming took 8 bases from V and 3 from J, leaving 18 bases between them. This CDR3 contains 15 residues. CDR3 protein: CASSLEWSETDTQYF. CDR3 nucleotide sequence: TGTGCCAGCTCCCTCGAGTGGTCCGAAACAGATACGCAGTATTTT.

This clonotype appeared a single time. The chain couples TRBV5-5 to TRBJ2-2; D is uncertain. The V gene's germline CDR1 is SGHKS and CDR2 YYEKEE (reference sequence). V shed 7 bases and J shed 4 bases, with 14 bases lying between them. The CDR3 contains 14 residues. CDR3: CASGPGLGTGELFF. The DNA for the CDR3 is TGTGCCAGCGGCCCCGGTCTGGGCACCGGGGAGCTGTTTTTT.

CDR3 protein: CASSRGPGEQFF. Written as DNA, the CDR3 is TGTGCCAGCAGCCGGGGTCCCGGTGAGCAGTTCTTC. The genes are TRBV7-6 and TRBJ2-1, with D perhaps matching TRBD2 (5 bases). The germline V gene has CDR1 SGHVS and CDR2 FNYEAQ. Trimming removed 5 bases at V and 9 bases at J, with 11 bases between. CDR3 size: 12 residues.

In its sample, this clonotype was seen many times. The rearrangement uses TRBV25-1 and TRBJ1-1; no definite D call. V shed 3 bases and J shed 3 bases, with 8 bases lying between them. Germline lookup yields CDR1 MGHDK and CDR2 SYGVNS. CDR3 length: 13 residues. CDR3 sequence reads: CASSDVPHTEAFF. The CDR3 coding sequence is TGTGCCAGCAGTGACGTCCCACACACTGAAGCTTTCTTT. Full variable domain (remainder filled in from reference TRBV25-1 and TRBJ1-1): EADIYQTPRYLVIGTGKKITLECSQTMGHDKMYWYQQDPGMELHLIHYSYGVNSTEKGDLSSESTVSRIRTEHFPLTLESARPSHTSQYLCASSDVPHTEAFFGQGTRLTVV.

This clonotype was counted at least ten times. V gene TRBV30 combines with J gene TRBJ2-7; the D gene is possibly TRBD2 (5 bases). V was shortened by 0 bases and J by 5 bases, with 14 bases between the two germline ends. The V gene's germline CDR1 is GTSNPN and CDR2 SVGIG (reference sequence). The CDR3 is 14 amino acids. CDR3 region: CAWSVTDWEDEQYF. The CDR3 DNA sequence: TGTGCCTGGAGTGTAACGGACTGGGAAGACGAGCAGTACTTC. The whole variable domain, filled in from reference TRBV30 and TRBJ2-7, reads SQTIHQWPATLVQPVGSPLSLECTVEGTSNPNLYWYRQAAGRGLQLLFYSVGIGQISSEVPQNLSASRPQDRQFILSSKKLLLSDSGFYLCAWSVTDWEDEQYFGPGTRLTVT.

The chain links TRBV13 to TRBJ2-7; 10 nucleotides align to TRBD2. Germline V lookup: CDR1 PRHDT, CDR2 FYEKMQ (reference sequence). This CDR3 has 16 amino acids. Losses at the gene ends were 5 bases for V and 5 bases for J; bases not matched to a gene: 12. The CDR3 bases are TGTGCCAGCAGCGTCGGCGTAGCGGGGGGCCGGGACGAGCAGTACTTC. This encodes CASSVGVAGGRDEQYF.

There are many counts of this clonotype. The rearrangement links TRBV10-3 to TRBJ2-5; weak D call: TRBD2 (5 bases). V lost 3 bases and J 0 bases, leaving 8 bases between the germline ends. This CDR3 has 14 residues. The germline V gene encodes CDR1 ENHRY and CDR2 SYGVKD. The CDR3 coding sequence is TGTGCCATCAGTGAAGGAGGTAACCAAGAGACCCAGTACTTC. Translation: CAISEGGNQETQYF.

This clonotype was seen many times. J is TRBJ2-3 and V is TRBV7-9; D not certain. The CDR3 is 15 amino acids. Germline values: CDR1 SEHNR, CDR2 FQNEAQ (reference sequence). Trimming cost V 5 bases and J 3 bases, with 15 bases left between them. The chain's CDR3 is CASSLDGVGTDTQYF. In nucleotides, the CDR3 is TGTGCCAGCAGCCTAGATGGGGTCGGGACAGATACGCAGTATTTT.

This clonotype was counted many times. V is TRBV3-1 and J is TRBJ1-6; no clear D. The germline V gene encodes CDR1 LGHDT and CDR2 YNNKEL (reference sequence). V was pared by 2 bases and J by 5 bases, with 4 bases between. CDR3 length: 13 residues. The CDR3, as DNA: TGTGCCAGCAGCCAACAGGATAATTCACCCCTCCACTTT. Amino acid sequence: CASSQQDNSPLHF.